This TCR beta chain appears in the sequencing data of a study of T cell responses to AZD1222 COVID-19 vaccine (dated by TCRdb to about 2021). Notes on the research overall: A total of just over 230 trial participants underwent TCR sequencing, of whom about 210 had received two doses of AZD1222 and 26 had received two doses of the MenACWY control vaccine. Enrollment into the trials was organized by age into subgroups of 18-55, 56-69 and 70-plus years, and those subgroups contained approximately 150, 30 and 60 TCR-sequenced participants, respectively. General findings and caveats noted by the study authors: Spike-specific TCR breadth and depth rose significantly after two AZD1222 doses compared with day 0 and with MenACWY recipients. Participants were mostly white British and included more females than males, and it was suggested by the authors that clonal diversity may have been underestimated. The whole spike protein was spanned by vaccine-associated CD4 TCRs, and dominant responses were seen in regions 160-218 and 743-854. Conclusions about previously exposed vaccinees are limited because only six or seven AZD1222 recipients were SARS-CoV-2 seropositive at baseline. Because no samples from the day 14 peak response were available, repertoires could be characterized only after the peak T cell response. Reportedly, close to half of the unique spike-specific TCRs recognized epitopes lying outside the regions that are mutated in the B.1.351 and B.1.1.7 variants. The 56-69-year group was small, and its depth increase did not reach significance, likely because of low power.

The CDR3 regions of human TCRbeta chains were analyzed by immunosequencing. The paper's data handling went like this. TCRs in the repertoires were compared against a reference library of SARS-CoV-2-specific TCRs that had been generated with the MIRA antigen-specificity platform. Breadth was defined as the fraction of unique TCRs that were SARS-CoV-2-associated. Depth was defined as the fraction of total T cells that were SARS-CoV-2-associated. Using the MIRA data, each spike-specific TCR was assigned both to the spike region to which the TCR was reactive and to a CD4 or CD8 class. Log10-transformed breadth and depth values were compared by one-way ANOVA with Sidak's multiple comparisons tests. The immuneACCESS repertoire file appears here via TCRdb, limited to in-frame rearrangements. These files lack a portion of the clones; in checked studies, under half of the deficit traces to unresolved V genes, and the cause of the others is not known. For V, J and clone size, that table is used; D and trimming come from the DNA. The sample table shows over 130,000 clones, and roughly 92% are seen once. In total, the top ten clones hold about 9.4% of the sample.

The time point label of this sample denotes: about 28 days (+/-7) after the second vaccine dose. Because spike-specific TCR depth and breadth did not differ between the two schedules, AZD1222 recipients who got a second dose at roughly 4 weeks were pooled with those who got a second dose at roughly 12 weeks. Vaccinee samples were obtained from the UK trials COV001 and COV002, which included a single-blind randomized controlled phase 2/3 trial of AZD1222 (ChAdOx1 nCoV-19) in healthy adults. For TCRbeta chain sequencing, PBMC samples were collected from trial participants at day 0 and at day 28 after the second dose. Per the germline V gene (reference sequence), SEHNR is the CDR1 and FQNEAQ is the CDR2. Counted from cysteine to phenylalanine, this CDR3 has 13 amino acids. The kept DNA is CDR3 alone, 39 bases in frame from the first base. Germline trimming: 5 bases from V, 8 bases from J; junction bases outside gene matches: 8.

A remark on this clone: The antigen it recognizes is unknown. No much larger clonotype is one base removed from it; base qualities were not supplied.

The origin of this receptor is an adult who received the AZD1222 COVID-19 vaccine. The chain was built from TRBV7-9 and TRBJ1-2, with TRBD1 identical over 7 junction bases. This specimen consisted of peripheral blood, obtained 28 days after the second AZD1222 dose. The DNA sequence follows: TGTGCCAGCAGCCCCCGACAGGGAGGAGGCTACACCTTC. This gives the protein CASSPRQGGGYTF.